This T cell receptor beta chain originates from a study of shared clonotypes between healthy human individuals. On the study more broadly: A donor's plate count was three for CD4 naive and three for CD4 memory; CD8 naive had two and CD8 memory one. Notes on the study in general: Non-shared clonotypes had lower generation probabilities than those shared by all four donors. Clonotype sharing across a few donors was observed for approximately 5% of naive CD4 clonotypes.

Assay: immunoSEQ multiplex PCR; the TCRdb copy retains only in-frame clones and omits some. The sample carries fewer than 2.5 million clones, roughly 93% recorded once. Naive CD4+ cells were CD45RA-selected; the remaining cells were memory. With regard to this clone: The antigen remains undetermined.

What was sequenced was naive CD4+ T cells from PBMCs. Subset: CD45RA+ positively selected. The sequence was obtained from a young man in good health. Some clones in this sample may be carry-over from other donors' samples.

CDR3 loop: CAISELGTGANVLTF. In nucleotides, the CDR3 is TGTGCCATCAGTGAGTTGGGGACTGGGGCCAACGTCCTGACTTTC. The chain employs TRBV10-3 and TRBJ2-6; D remains ambiguous. V lost 1 base and J lost 2, with 6 bases in between. CDR1 and CDR2 (germline): ENHRY, SYGVKD. The CDR3 has 15 residues.